Shown below are 11 T cell receptor beta chains from a single sample sequenced in a study of blood T cell repertoires in COVID-19. Clones were read by immunoSEQ multiplex PCR, and TCRdb kept only the in-frame ones, dropping some. Altogether about 220,000 clones are present, approximately 83% being singletons, with the ten largest covering roughly 1.3%. The sample consisted of PBMCs or T cells enriched from blood (not recorded which). Receptor source: a woman aged 40 to 55 with acute COVID-19.

The chain recombines TRBV7-9 with TRBJ1-1, with D perhaps matching TRBD1 (6 bases). V shed 5 bases and J shed 5 bases, with 15 bases lying between them. CDR1 is SEHNR, CDR2 FQNEAQ, per germline (reference sequence). CDR3 length: 14 residues. The CDR3: CASSPSGRGTEAFF. CDR3 coding DNA: TGTGCCAGCAGCCCCAGCGGCAGGGGAACTGAAGCTTTCTTT.

This chain links TRBV6-1 with TRBJ2-7; D not certain. V was trimmed by 2 bases and J by 8 bases, leaving 10 bases between them. There are 12 residues in the CDR3. Germline values: CDR1 MNHNS, CDR2 SASEGT. The CDR3 is CASSERETKQYF. CDR3 nucleotides: TGTGCCAGCAGTGAACGCGAAACGAAGCAGTACTTC.

This clone appeared a few times. This chain uses TRBV6-1 with TRBJ1-1; 9 bases are shared with TRBD1. Germline loops: CDR1 MNHNS, CDR2 SASEGT. V dropped 0 bases and J dropped 3; count of bases not matched to a gene: 8. The CDR3 totals 17 residues. CDR3 DNA: TGTGCCAGCAGTGAAGCGCTTACTCGGACAGGGGACACTGAAGCTTTCTTT. This gives the protein CASSEALTRTGDTEAFF.

This clone was seen more than once but under ten times. V gene TRBV19 combines with J gene TRBJ2-1, with 7 bases that match TRBD2. The trim removed 10 bases at V and 4 bases at J, leaving 4 bases unmatched. The CDR3 spans 12 residues. Germline CDR1 and CDR2: LNHDA and SQIVND (reference sequence). The CDR3 spells CATGTNYNEQFF. The CDR3 nucleotides are TGTGCCACCGGGACTAATTACAATGAGCAGTTCTTC.

This clone occurred once. The chain is built from TRBV15 and TRBJ2-3; TRBD2 matches at 11 bases. This CDR3 has 13 residues. With V trimmed by 1 base and J by 12 bases, 3 bases remained unmatched. The germline CDR1 and CDR2 sequences are LNHNV and YYDKDF (reference sequence). The chain's CDR3 is CATSRVTSGKQYF. For the CDR3, the DNA is TGTGCCACCAGCAGAGTGACTAGCGGGAAACAGTATTTT.

This chain joins TRBV2 and TRBJ2-2, with D maybe TRBD1 (6 bases). This CDR3 has 15 amino acids. Germline V gene sequence: CDR1 SNHLY, CDR2 FYNNEI. The V end lost 5 bases, the J end lost 6 bases, and 16 bases lay between the germline ends. In nucleotides, the CDR3 is TGTGCCAGCAGTTTTACAGGGTATGAGGCCGGGGAGCTGTTTTTT. Its protein product is CASSFTGYEAGELFF.

The chain uses TRBV2 and TRBJ2-7, with D perhaps TRBD1 (6 bases). CDR1 is SNHLY and CDR2 is FYNNEI in the germline V gene. The ends were cut back, 8 bases at V and 4 bases at J, with 15 bases in the middle. The CDR3 totals 13 residues. The CDR3 sequence: CASHGQLKYEQYF. DNA of the CDR3: TGTGCCAGCCACGGACAGCTCAAGTACGAGCAGTACTTC.

V gene TRBV3-1 (or the pseudogene TRBV3-2) combines with J gene TRBJ2-3; 10 positions match TRBD2. CDR1 and CDR2 (germline): LGHDT, YNNKEL (reference sequence). V shed 3 bases, J shed 4 bases, and the junction held 7 bases outside the gene matches. The CDR3 totals 16 residues. CDR3 coding DNA: TGTGCCAGCAGCCAGAGGTTAGCGGGAGGCTCAGATACGCAGTATTTT. It translates to CASSQRLAGGSDTQYF.

The chain is built from TRBV12-3 or TRBV12-4 and TRBJ1-4; D gene unclear. The CDR3 contains 13 residues. The V gene lost 3 bases and the J gene lost 3 bases, with 5 bases spanning the gap. The CDR3 protein is CASSFRSNEKLFF. CDR3 sequence (DNA): TGTGCCAGCAGTTTTCGGTCTAATGAAAAACTGTTTTTT.

This clone was observed a single time. J is TRBJ1-3 and V is TRBV12-3 or TRBV12-4, with D uncertain. This CDR3 is built from 12 residues. With 3 bases removed from V and 8 bases from J, the gap between germline ends came to 8 bases. DNA of the CDR3: TGTGCCAGCAGTTTGATCCGAGACACCATATATTTT. Translation gives CASSLIRDTIYF.

The chain is built from TRBV4-1 and TRBJ1-4, with TRBD1 matching 11 bases. The CDR3 has 14 residues. V trimming: 10 bases; J trimming: 8 bases; junction bases outside the gene matches: 9. The V gene's germline CDR1 is MGHRA and CDR2 YSYEKL. The CDR3 sequence: CATGTGGLTEKLFF. The CDR3 DNA sequence: TGCGCCACCGGGACAGGGGGGTTGACAGAAAAACTGTTTTTT.